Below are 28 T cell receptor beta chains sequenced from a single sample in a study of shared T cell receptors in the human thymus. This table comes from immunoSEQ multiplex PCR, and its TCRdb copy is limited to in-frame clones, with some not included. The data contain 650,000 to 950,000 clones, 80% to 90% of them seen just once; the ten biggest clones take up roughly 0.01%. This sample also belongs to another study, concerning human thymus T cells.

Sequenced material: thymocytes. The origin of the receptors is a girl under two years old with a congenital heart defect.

CDR3 residues: CASSPTERQAFF. As DNA, the CDR3 is TGTGCCAGCTCACCAACAGAGAGACAGGCTTTCTTT. The chain joins TRBV18 to TRBJ1-1, with a tentative D call TRBD1 (5 bases). V was clipped by 2 bases and J by 11 bases, with 12 bases between them. Germline V gene lookup returns CDR1 KGHSH and CDR2 LQKENI. This CDR3 has 12 amino acids.

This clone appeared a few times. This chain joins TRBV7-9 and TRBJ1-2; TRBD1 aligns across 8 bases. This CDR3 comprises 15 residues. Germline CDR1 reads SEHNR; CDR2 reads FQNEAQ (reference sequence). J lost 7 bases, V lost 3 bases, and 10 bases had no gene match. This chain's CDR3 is CASSFRAGGRSGYTF. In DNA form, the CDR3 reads TGTGCCAGCAGCTTCCGGGCAGGGGGCCGGTCTGGCTACACCTTC.

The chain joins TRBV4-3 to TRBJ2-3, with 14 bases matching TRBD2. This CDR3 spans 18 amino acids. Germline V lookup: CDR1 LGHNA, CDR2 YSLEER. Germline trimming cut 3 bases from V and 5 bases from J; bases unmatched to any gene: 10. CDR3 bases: TGCGCCAGCAGCCAGACTAGCGGGGGGGCCAGGTTAGGAGATACGCAGTATTTT. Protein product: CASSQTSGGARLGDTQYF.

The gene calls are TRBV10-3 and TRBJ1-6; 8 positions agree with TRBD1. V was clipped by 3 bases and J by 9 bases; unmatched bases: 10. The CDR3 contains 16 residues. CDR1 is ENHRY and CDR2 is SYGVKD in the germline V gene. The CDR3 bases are TGTGCCATCAGTGACCCTACGGACAGGGCAGGTTCACCCCTCCACTTT. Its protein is CAISDPTDRAGSPLHF.

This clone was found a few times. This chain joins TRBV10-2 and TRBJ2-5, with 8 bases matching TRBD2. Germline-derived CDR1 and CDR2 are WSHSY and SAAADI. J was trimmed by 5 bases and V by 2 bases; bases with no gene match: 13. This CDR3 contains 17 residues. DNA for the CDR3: TGCGCCAGCAGTGAGGCTCGCGGGGGGATGACTGAGGAGACCCAGTACTTC. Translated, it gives CASSEARGGMTEETQYF.

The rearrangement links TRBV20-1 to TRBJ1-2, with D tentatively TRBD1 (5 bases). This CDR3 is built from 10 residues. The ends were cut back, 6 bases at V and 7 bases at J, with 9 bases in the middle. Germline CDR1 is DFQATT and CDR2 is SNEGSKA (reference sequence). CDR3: CSAGGTGYTF. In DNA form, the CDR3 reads TGCAGTGCCGGGGGGACTGGCTACACCTTC.

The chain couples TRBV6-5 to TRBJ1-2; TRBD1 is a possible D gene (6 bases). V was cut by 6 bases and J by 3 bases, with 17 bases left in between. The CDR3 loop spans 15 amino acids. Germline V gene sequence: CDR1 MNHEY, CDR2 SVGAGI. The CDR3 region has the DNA TGTGCCAGCAGCATCTCTTTTGGGGGCTACTATGGCTACACCTTC. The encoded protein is CASSISFGGYYGYTF.

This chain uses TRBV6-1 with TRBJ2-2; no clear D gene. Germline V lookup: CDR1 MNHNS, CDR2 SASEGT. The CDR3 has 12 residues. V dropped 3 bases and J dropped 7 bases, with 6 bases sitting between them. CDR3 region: CASSDPIGELFF. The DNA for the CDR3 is TGTGCCAGCAGTGACCCAATCGGGGAGCTGTTTTTT.

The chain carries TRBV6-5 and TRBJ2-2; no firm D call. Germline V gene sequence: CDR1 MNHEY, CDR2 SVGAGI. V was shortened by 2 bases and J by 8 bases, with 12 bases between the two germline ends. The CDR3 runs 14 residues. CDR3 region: CASSYSRERGELFF. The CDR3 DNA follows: TGTGCCAGCAGTTACAGCCGCGAGCGAGGGGAGCTGTTTTTT.

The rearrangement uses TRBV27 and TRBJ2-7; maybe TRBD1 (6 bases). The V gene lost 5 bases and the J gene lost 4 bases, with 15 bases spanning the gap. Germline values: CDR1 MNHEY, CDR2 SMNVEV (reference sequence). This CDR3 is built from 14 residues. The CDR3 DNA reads TGTGCCAGCAGTCCCGGGACAAGGGGATACGAGCAGTACTTC. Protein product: CASSPGTRGYEQYF.

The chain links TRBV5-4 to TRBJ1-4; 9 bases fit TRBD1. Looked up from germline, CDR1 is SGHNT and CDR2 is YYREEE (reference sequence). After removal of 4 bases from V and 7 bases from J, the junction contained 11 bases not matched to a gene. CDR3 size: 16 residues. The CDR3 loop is CASSRTPTGGGEKLFF. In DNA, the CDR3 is TGTGCCAGCAGCCGCACACCGACAGGGGGAGGTGAAAAACTGTTTTTT.

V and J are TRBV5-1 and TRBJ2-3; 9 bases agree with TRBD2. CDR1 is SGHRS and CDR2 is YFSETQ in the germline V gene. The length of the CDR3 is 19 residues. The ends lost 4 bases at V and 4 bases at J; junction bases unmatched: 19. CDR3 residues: CASSLTSGHDVPGADTQYF. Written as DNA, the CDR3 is TGCGCCAGCAGCCTGACTAGCGGTCACGACGTCCCTGGGGCAGATACGCAGTATTTT.

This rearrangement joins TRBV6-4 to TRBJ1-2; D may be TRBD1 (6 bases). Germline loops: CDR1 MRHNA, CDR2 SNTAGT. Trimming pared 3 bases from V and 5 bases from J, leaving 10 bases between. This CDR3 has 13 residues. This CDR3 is CASSEARGYGYTF. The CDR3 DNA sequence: TGTGCCAGCAGTGAGGCCAGGGGTTATGGCTACACCTTC.

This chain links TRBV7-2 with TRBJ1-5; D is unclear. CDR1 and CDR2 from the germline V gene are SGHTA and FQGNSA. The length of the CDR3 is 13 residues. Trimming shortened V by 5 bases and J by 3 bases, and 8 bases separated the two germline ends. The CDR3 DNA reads TGTGCCAGCAGCATAGACACCAATCAGCCCCAGCATTTT. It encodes CASSIDTNQPQHF.

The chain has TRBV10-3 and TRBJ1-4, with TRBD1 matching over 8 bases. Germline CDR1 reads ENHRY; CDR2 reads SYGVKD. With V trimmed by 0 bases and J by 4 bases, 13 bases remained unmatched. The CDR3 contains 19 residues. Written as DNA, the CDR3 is TGTGCCATCAGTGAGTCGAGTCAGGGGGCACATAATGGTAATGAAAAACTGTTTTTT. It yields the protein CAISESSQGAHNGNEKLFF.

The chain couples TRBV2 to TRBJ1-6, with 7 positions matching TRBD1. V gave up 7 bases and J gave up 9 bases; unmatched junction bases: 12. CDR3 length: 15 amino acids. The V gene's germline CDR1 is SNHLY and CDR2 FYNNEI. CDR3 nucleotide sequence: TGTGCCAGCACCAACGAGGGGGCTCGAGGTTCACCCCTCCACTTT. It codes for CASTNEGARGSPLHF.

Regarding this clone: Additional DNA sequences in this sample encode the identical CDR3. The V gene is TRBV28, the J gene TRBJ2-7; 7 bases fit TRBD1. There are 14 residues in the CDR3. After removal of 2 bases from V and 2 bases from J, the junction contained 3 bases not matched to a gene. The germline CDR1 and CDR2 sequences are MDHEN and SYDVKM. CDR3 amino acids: CASSLPGTAYEQYF. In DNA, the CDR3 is TGTGCCAGCAGTTTACCTGGGACAGCCTACGAGCAGTACTTC.

The CDR3 DNA reads as TGTGCCAGCAGCTTACAGGGGTTCGGAAACACCATATATTTT. Its protein product is CASSLQGFGNTIYF. The chain links TRBV7-2 to TRBJ1-3; D is possibly TRBD1 (6 bases). Between the trimmed V and J ends, which lost 2 bases and 4 bases, there was a span of 9 bases. There are 14 residues in the CDR3. Germline-derived CDR1 and CDR2 are SGHTA and FQGNSA.

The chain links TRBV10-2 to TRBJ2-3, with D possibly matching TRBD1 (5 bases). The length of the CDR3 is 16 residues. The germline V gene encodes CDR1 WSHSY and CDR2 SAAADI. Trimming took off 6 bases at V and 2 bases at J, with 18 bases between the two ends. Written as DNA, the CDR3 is TGCGCCAGCAGACTCGGCAAAGGACATCTCACAGATACGCAGTATTTT. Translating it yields CASRLGKGHLTDTQYF.

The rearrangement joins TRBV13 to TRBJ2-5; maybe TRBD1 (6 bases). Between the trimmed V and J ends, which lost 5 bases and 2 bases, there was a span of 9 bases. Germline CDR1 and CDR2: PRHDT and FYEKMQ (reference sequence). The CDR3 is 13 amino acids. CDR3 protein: CASSIQGQETQYF. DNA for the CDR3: TGTGCCAGCAGCATACAGGGACAAGAGACCCAGTACTTC. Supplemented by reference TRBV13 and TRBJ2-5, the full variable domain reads AAGVIQSPRHLIKEKRETATLKCYPIPRHDTVYWYQQGPGQDPQFLISFYEKMQSDKGSIPDRFSAQQFSDYHSELNMSSLELGDSALYFCASSIQGQETQYFGPGTRLLVL.

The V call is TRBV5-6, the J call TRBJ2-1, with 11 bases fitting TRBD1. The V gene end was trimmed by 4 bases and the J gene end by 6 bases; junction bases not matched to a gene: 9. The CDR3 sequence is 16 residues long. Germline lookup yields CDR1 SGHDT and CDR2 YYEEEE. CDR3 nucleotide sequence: TGTGCCAGCAGCCGCATTCCGGGACAGGGGGTCAATGAGCAGTTCTTC. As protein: CASSRIPGQGVNEQFF. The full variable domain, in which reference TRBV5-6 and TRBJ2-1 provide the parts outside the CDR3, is DAGVTQSPTHLIKTRGQQVTLRCSPKSGHDTVSWYQQALGQGPQFIFQYYEEEERQRGNFPDRFSGHQFPNYSSELNVNALLLGDSALYLCASSRIPGQGVNEQFFGPGTRLTVL.

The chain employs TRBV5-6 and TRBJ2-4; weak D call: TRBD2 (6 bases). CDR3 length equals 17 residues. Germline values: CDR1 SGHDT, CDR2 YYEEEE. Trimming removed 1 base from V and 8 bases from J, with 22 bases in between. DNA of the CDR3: TGTGCCAGCAGCTTGTTAACCTTTCAGTTGGGACTGGACATTCAGTACTTC. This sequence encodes CASSLLTFQLGLDIQYF. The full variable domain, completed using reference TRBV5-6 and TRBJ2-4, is DAGVTQSPTHLIKTRGQQVTLRCSPKSGHDTVSWYQQALGQGPQFIFQYYEEEERQRGNFPDRFSGHQFPNYSSELNVNALLLGDSALYLCASSLLTFQLGLDIQYFGAGTRLSVL.

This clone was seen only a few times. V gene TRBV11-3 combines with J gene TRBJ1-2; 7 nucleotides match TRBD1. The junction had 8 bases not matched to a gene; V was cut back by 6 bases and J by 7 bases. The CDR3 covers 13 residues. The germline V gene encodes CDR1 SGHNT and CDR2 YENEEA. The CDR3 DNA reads TGTGCCAGCAGTTTGGTAAGGGGGCCTGGCTACACCTTC. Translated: CASSLVRGPGYTF.

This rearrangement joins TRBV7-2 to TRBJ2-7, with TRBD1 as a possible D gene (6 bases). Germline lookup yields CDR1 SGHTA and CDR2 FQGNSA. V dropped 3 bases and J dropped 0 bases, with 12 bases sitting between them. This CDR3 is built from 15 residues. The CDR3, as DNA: TGTGCCAGCAGCTTCTTTCAGGGGCACTCCTACGAGCAGTACTTC. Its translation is CASSFFQGHSYEQYF.

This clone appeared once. CDR3 residues: CASSPNLQGPLNQPQHF. The CDR3 DNA is TGTGCCAGCAGTCCCAACCTTCAGGGGCCCCTAAATCAGCCCCAGCATTTT. The rearrangement joins TRBV27 to TRBJ1-5, with a tentative D call TRBD1 (6 bases). Per the germline V gene, CDR1 is MNHEY and CDR2 is SMNVEV (reference sequence). The CDR3 has 17 amino acids. With 5 bases removed from V and 4 bases from J, the gap between germline ends came to 21 bases.

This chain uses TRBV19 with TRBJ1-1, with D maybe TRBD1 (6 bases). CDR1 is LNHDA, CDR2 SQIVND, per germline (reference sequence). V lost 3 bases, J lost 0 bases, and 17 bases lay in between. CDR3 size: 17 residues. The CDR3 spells CASSILWQGTMNTEAFF. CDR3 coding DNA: TGTGCCAGTAGTATTCTGTGGCAGGGGACAATGAACACTGAAGCTTTCTTT.

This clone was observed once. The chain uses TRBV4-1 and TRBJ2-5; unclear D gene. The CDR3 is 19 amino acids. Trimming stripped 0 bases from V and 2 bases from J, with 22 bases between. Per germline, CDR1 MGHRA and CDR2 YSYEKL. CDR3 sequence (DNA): TGCGCCAGCAGCCAAGATGCGCGTTGCGGCGAATTCGCTCAAGAGACCCAGTACTTC. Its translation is CASSQDARCGEFAQETQYF.

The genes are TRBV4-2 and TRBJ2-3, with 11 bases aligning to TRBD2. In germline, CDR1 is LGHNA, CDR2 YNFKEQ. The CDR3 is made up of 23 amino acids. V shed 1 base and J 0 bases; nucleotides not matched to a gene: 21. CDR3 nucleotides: TGTGCCAGCAGCCAAGTAGCAGGGGTCGGGCTAGCGGGGGGTCCCAGGAGCACAGATACGCAGTATTTT. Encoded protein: CASSQVAGVGLAGGPRSTDTQYF.